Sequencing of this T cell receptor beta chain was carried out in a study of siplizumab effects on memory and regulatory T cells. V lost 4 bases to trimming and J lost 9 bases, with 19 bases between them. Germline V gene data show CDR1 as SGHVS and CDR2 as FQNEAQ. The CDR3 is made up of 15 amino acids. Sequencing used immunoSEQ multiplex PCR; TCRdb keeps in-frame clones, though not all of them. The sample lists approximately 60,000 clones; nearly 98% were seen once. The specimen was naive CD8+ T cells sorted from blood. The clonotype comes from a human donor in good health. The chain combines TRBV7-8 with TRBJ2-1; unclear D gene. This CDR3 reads CASSSLGRLPAEQFF. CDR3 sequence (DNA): TGTGCCAGCAGCTCCTTAGGTCGTCTTCCCGCTGAGCAGTTCTTC.